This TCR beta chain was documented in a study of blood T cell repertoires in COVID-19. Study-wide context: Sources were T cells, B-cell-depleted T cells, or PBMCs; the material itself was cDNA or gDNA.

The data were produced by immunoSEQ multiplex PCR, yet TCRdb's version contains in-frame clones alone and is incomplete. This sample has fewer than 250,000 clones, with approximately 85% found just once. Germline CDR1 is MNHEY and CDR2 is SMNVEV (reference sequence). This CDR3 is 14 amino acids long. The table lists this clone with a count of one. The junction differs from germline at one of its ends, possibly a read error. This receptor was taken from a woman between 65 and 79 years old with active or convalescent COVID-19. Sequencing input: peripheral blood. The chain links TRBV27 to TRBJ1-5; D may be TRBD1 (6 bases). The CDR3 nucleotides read TGTGCCAGCAGCGCCTCGGGGGGCAACCAGCCCCAGCATTTT. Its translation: CASSASGGNQPQHF.